Below are 2 T cell receptor beta chains sequenced from a single sample in a study of regulatory T cells in long-lasting Graves disease (dated by TCRdb to the early 2020s). According to the study, the label for this sample's time point signals: newly diagnosed GD, antithyroid drugs for less than 3 months. For both TCR sequencing and RNA sequencing, RNA was extracted from PBMCs using TRIzol. The library was generated by multiplex PCR. The sequencer was an Illumina HiSeq 4000. To build TCR beta libraries, CDR3 regions were amplified by Arm-PCR using iRepertoire HTBI primers. The public reads were reanalyzed by TCRdb: fastp trimming at Q25, MiXCR alignment, in-frame beta chains only. One record per CDR3 amino acid sequence lists the most common genes and DNA. The table for this sample lists over 300,000 distinct CDR3 sequences; 15% to 17% of them were counted only once. The ten largest clones capture approximately 22% of the sample.

The source was peripheral blood mononuclear cells (PBMCs), collected at new diagnosis, from a patient treated with antithyroid drugs. These receptors originate from a female donor with Graves disease.

This chain connects TRBV18 to TRBJ1-1; 7 bases align to TRBD1. Germline trimming cut 3 bases from V and 3 bases from J; bases unmatched to any gene: 7. CDR3 size: 15 residues. CDR1 and CDR2 (germline): KGHSH, LQKENI. The CDR3 loop reads CASSPQTGKDTEAFF. CDR3 in DNA: TGTGCCAGCTCACCGCAGACAGGGAAGGACACTGAAGCTTTCTTT.

This clonotype showed up many times. The chain employs TRBV11-2 and TRBJ2-7; possible D gene TRBD2, 5 bases. V was pared by 5 bases and J by 5 bases, with 16 bases between. Germline CDR1 is SGHAT and CDR2 is FQNNGV. The CDR3 runs 14 residues. The CDR3, as DNA: TGTGCCAGCAGCCCCCGAGGGTCAGGCCACGAGCAGTACTTC. This gives the protein CASSPRGSGHEQYF. Full variable domain (rest looked up from reference TRBV11-2 and TRBJ2-7): EAGVAQSPRYKIIEKRQSVAFWCNPISGHATLYWYQQILGQGPKLLIQFQNNGVVDDSQLPKDRFSAERLKGVDSTLKIQPAKLEDSAVYLCASSPRGSGHEQYFGPGTRLTVT.